The source of this TCR beta chain is a study of T cell responses to AZD1222 COVID-19 vaccine. Study observations and caveats: Just a handful of people given AZD1222 tested seropositive at baseline.

With respect to this clone: The antigen is not known.

The germline V gene encodes CDR1 SEHNR and CDR2 FQNEAQ (reference sequence). The CDR3 length is 16 residues. V was clipped by 2 bases and J by 0 bases, with 14 bases between them. Profiled with immunoSEQ multiplex PCR; TCRdb holds only in-frame clones, not every one. The sample lists about 140,000 clones, roughly 90% occurring once. The sample in question was peripheral blood, obtained 28 days after the second AZD1222 dose. The V call is TRBV7-9, the J call TRBJ2-7; D gene unclear. The sequence came from an adult who received the AZD1222 COVID-19 vaccine. The DNA of the CDR3 is TGTGCCAGCAGCTTAACGCTCGGACGTCTCTCCTACGAGCAGTACTTC. It is translated as CASSLTLGRLSYEQYF.